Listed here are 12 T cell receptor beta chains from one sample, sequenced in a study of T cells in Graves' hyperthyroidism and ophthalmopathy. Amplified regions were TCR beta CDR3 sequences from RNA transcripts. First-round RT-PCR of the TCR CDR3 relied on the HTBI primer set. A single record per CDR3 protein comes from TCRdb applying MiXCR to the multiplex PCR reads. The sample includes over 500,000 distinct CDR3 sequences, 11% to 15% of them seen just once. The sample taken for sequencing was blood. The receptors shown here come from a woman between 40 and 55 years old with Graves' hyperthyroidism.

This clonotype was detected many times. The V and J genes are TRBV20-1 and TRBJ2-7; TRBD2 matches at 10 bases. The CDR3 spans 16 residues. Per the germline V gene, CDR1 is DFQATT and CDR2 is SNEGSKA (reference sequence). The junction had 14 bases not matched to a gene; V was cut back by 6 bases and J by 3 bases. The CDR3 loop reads CSAKFTLAGVFYEQYF. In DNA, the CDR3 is TGCAGTGCAAAATTTACCCTAGCGGGAGTCTTCTACGAGCAGTACTTC.

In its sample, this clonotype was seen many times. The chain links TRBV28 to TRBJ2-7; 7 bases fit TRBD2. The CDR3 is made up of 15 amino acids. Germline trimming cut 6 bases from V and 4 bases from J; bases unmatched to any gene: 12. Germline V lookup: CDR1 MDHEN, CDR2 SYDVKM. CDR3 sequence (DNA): TGTGCCAGCAGCTTGGGGGGGGGAGGCGGTTACGAGCAGTACTTC. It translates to CASSLGGGGGYEQYF.

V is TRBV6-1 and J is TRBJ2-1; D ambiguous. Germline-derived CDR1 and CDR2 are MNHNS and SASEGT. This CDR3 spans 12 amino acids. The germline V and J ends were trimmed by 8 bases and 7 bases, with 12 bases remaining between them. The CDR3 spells CASLVTGNEQFF. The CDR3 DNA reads TGTGCCAGCCTCGTTACCGGGAATGAGCAGTTCTTC.

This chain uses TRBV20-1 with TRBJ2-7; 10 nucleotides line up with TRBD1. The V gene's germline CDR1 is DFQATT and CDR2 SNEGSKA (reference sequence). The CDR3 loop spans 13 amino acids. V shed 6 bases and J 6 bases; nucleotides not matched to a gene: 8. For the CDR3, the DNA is TGCAGTGCCTATTCGACAGGGGGCGGCGAGCAGTACTTC. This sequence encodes CSAYSTGGGEQYF.

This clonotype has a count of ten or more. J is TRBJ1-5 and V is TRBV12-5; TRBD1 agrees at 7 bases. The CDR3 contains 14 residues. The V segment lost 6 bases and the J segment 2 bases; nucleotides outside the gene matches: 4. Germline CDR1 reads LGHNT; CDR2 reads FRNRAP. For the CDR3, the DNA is TGTGCTAGTGGCTCCGGACAGGGCAATCAGCCCCAGCATTTT. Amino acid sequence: CASGSGQGNQPQHF.

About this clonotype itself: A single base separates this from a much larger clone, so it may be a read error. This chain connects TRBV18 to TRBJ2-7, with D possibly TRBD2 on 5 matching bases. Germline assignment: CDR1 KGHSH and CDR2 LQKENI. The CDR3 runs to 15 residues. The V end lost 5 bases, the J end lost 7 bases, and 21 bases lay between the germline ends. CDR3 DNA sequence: TGTGCCAGCTCATCGACCCAAACCACCGGGGATGAGCAGTACTTC. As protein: CASSSTQTTGDEQYF.

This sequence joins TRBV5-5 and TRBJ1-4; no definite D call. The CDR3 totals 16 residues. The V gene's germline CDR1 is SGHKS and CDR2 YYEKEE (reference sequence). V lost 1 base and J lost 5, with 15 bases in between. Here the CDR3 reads CASSLQAQAGNEKLFF. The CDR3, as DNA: TGTGCCAGCAGCTTGCAGGCCCAGGCAGGAAATGAAAAACTGTTTTTT.

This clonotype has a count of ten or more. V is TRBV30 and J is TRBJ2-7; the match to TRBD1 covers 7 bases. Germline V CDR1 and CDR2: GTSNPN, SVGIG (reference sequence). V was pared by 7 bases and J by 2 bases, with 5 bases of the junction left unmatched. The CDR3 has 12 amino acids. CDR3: CASRGSAYEQYF. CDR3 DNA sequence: TGTGCCTCCAGGGGGTCTGCCTACGAGCAGTACTTC. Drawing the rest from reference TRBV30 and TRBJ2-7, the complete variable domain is SQTIHQWPATLVQPVGSPLSLECTVEGTSNPNLYWYRQAAGRGLQLLFYSVGIGQISSEVPQNLSASRPQDRQFILSSKKLLLSDSGFYLCASRGSAYEQYFGPGTRLTVT.

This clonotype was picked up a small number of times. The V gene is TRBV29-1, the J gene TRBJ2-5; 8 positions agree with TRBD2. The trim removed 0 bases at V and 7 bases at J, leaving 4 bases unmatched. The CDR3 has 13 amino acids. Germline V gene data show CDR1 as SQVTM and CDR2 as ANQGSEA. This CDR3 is CSVEETSGATQYF. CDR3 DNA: TGCAGCGTTGAAGAAACTAGCGGAGCGACCCAGTACTTC.

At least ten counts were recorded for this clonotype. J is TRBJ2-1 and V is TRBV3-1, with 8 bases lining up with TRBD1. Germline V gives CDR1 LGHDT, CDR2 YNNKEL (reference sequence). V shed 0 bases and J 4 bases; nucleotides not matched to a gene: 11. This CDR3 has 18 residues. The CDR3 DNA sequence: TGTGCCAGCAGCCAAGAAATGGATGGACAGGGACGATACAATGAGCAGTTCTTC. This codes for CASSQEMDGQGRYNEQFF.

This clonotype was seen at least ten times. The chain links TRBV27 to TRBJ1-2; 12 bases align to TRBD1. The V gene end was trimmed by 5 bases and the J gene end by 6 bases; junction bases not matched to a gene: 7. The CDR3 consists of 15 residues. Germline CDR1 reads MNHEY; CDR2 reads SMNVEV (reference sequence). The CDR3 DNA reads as TGTGCCAGCAGTGACCGGGACAGGGGGCTGCATGGCTACACCTTC. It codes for CASSDRDRGLHGYTF.

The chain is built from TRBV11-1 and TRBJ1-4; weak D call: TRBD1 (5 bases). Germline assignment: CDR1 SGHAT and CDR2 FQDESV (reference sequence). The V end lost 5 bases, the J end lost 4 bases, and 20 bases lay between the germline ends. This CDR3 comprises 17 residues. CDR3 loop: CASSLLSWGDDNEKLFF. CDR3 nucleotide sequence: TGTGCCAGCAGCCTACTCTCGTGGGGCGACGATAATGAAAAACTGTTTTTT.